The clone carrying this T cell receptor (beta chain) has only a few counts. Its antigen is not identified. The CDR3 sequence is 15 residues long. Germline V gene lookup returns CDR1 MRHNA and CDR2 SNTAGT. After removal of 2 bases from V and 4 bases from J, the junction contained 4 bases not matched to a gene. The data derive from a study of vaccination and CD4 T cells after COVID-19. Sample treatment: 10-day PBMC culture with coronavirus spike peptide pools or control peptides (ViraFEST assay). The Oncomine TCR Beta short-read assay sequenced DNA from cultured CD4+ T cells. Genomic DNA was isolated from CD4+ T cells that had been cultured. TCRdb called the PCR reads again in MiXCR, with one record for every CDR3 protein. The sample includes fewer than 15,000 distinct CDR3 sequences, 45% to 70% of them seen just once.

The clonotype comes from a human donor who had recovered from COVID-19. The source material was CD4+ T cells from blood, cultured in vitro. The chain links TRBV6-4 to TRBJ2-3, with 9 bases that match TRBD2. The CDR3 here is CASSDVAGEADTQYF. The CDR3 nucleotides read TGTGCCAGCAGTGACGTAGCGGGAGAGGCAGATACGCAGTATTTT.